This T cell receptor beta chain emerged from a study of low-dose radiotherapy and immunotherapy resistance in tumors. Noted time point: before trial treatment. TRAV- and TRBV-specific primers were used for first-strand cDNA, which covered alpha and beta chains. The authors amplified TCRs for about 20 PCR cycles with a constant-region primer and a V-primer adapter. Each CDR3 protein gets one entry after TCRdb re-called the reads with MiXCR. The sample yields under 90,000 distinct CDR3 sequences, 15% to 20% seen once. The V gene's germline CDR1 is ENHRY and CDR2 SYGVKD. The CDR3 totals 14 residues. The V end was cut by 4 bases, the J end by 4 bases, with 12 bases between. At least ten counts were recorded for this clonotype.

The receptor comes from a male donor with prostate cancer. The specimen comprised PBMCs, sampled before treatment. V and J are TRBV10-3 and TRBJ2-3; D not certain. Written as DNA, the CDR3 is TGTGCCATCAGTGCTACTCCGGGTTCAGATACGCAGTATTTT. It is translated as CAISATPGSDTQYF.